This is a list of T cell receptor beta chains from one sample in a study of T cell responses to AZD1222 COVID-19 vaccine. Some clones are missing from TCRdb's copy, which holds only in-frame ones; the method was immunoSEQ multiplex PCR. The sample has tens of thousands of clones, approximately 91% seen once. The sequenced sample was peripheral blood, obtained 28 days after the second AZD1222 dose. These receptors all come from an adult who received the AZD1222 COVID-19 vaccine. CDR3s include the opening cysteine and the closing phenylalanine or tryptophan. The order of the fields is V gene, CDR3 length, D gene, clone size, J gene, CDR3 protein, CDR3 DNA. The D gene is left open where the match is weak. Rows may omit the clone size; those that give it use once, few, many or a size class.

TRBV5-1,15,TRBD2,-,TRBJ2-3,CASSQTGLVTDTQYF,TGCGCCAGCAGCCAAACGGGACTAGTCACAGATACGCAGTATTTT
TRBV7-2,14,-,-,TRBJ1-2,CASSLDKNNYGYTF,TGTGCCAGCAGCTTGGATAAAAACAACTATGGCTACACCTTC
TRBV5-4,15,-,once,TRBJ2-7,CASSHSDSGPYEQYF,TGTGCCAGCAGTCATAGCGACTCGGGCCCCTACGAGCAGTACTTC
TRBV9,13,-,-,TRBJ2-3,CASSPDGADTQYF,TGTGCCAGCAGCCCGGACGGCGCAGATACGCAGTATTTT
TRBV10-2,14,-,-,TRBJ1-4,CASSEAGFNEKLFF,TGCGCCAGCAGTGAAGCTGGATTTAATGAAAAACTGTTTTTT
TRBV7-2,13,-,-,TRBJ1-1,CASSSRLVSEAFF,TGTGCCAGCAGCTCCAGGCTAGTTAGTGAAGCTTTCTTT
TRBV9,14,TRBD2,-,TRBJ2-7,CASSPASGSYEQYF,TGTGCCAGCAGCCCCGCTAGCGGGAGTTACGAGCAGTACTTC
TRBV11-3,15,TRBD2,-,TRBJ2-1,CASSPRAGSYNEQFF,TGTGCCAGCAGCCCCCGAGCGGGATCCTACAATGAGCAGTTCTTC
TRBV5-4,14,-,-,TRBJ2-3,CASSTGTGTDTQYF,TGTGCCAGCAGCACCGGTACAGGGACAGATACGCAGTATTTT
TRBV25-1,13,-,-,TRBJ2-1,CASSEPGWNEQFF,TGTGCCAGCAGTGAACCGGGTTGGAATGAGCAGTTCTTC
TRBV7-2,13,-,-,TRBJ1-2,CASSLSRSYGYTF,TGTGCCAGCAGCTTAAGCAGAAGCTATGGCTACACCTTC
TRBV19,14,-,-,TRBJ1-4,CASSMPRRHEKLFF,TGTGCCAGTAGTATGCCCAGGAGACATGAAAAACTGTTTTTT
TRBV6-2/TRBV6-3,12,-,-,TRBJ2-5,CASSYSRITQYF,TGTGCCAGCAGTTACTCCAGGATCACCCAGTACTTC
TRBV9,16,TRBD1,-,TRBJ1-1,CASSVAGQGDFTEAFF,TGTGCCAGCAGCGTAGCTGGGCAGGGGGATTTCACTGAAGCTTTCTTT
TRBV28,14,-,-,TRBJ2-7,CASSSVPGSYEQYF,TGTGCCAGCTCCTCGGTGCCGGGGAGCTACGAGCAGTACTTC
TRBV27,15,TRBD1,-,TRBJ2-7,CASSLGMTGVYEQYF,TGTGCCAGCAGTTTGGGGATGACAGGGGTTTACGAGCAGTACTTC
TRBV5-1,16,TRBD1,-,TRBJ2-7,CASSRGDRTGEGEQYF,TGCGCCAGCAGCCGAGGAGATCGGACAGGGGAGGGGGAGCAGTACTTC
TRBV28,14,TRBD1,-,TRBJ2-1,CASGQGDRFNEQFF,TGTGCCAGCGGGCAGGGGGACAGGTTTAATGAGCAGTTCTTC
TRBV2,14,-,-,TRBJ2-7,CASSELSQDGEQYF,TGTGCCAGCAGTGAATTGTCTCAGGACGGGGAGCAGTACTTC
TRBV27,13,-,-,TRBJ2-7,CASSSEGSYEQYF,TGTGCCAGCAGTTCGGAGGGCTCCTACGAGCAGTACTTC
TRBV5-1,14,-,-,TRBJ2-5,CASSPGTEGETQYF,TGCGCCAGCAGTCCCGGGACGGAGGGAGAGACCCAGTACTTC
TRBV6-5,15,-,-,TRBJ2-7,CASSGGFVGEYEQYF,TGTGCCAGCAGCGGAGGTTTTGTGGGGGAGTACGAGCAGTACTTC
TRBV18,14,-,-,TRBJ2-7,CASSPALQPHEQYF,TGTGCCAGCTCACCAGCTTTACAACCCCACGAGCAGTACTTC
TRBV3-1/TRBV3-2,13,-,-,TRBJ2-7,CASSQGIPYEQYF,TGTGCCAGCAGCCAGGGAATCCCCTACGAGCAGTACTTC
TRBV29-1,16,TRBD2,few,TRBJ2-1,CSVEDSTSGSYNEQFF,TGCAGCGTTGAAGATTCGACTAGCGGGAGTTATAATGAGCAGTTCTTC
TRBV9,15,TRBD2,medium-sized,TRBJ2-5,CASSVAGGPLETQYF,TGTGCCAGCAGCGTAGCGGGAGGGCCTTTAGAGACCCAGTACTTC
TRBV10-3,14,-,-,TRBJ1-5,CAIGWGDSNQPQHF,TGTGCCATCGGGTGGGGGGATAGCAATCAGCCCCAGCATTTT
TRBV29-1,14,-,-,TRBJ2-7,CSVVLEESSYEQYF,TGCAGCGTCGTTCTGGAGGAAAGCTCCTACGAGCAGTACTTC
TRBV2,14,-,few,TRBJ2-7,CASRGSSHSYEQYF,TGTGCCAGCAGGGGAAGTTCCCACTCCTACGAGCAGTACTTC
TRBV10-3,11,TRBD2,-,TRBJ2-3,CASAWGGTQYF,TGTGCCTCGGCCTGGGGGGGTACGCAGTATTTT
TRBV28,14,-,once,TRBJ1-3,CASSGWTSGNTIYF,TGTGCCAGTTCCGGGTGGACTTCTGGAAACACCATATATTTT
TRBV7-8,18,TRBD1,-,TRBJ2-6,CASSSWGTGHPGANVLTF,TGTGCCAGCAGCTCCTGGGGGACAGGGCATCCTGGGGCCAACGTCCTGACTTTC
TRBV5-4,16,TRBD2,-,TRBJ2-3,CASSKLAGGSTDTQYF,TGTGCCAGCAGCAAACTAGCGGGAGGATCAACAGATACGCAGTATTTT
TRBV11-3,15,TRBD2,-,TRBJ2-1,CASSPRTSSYNEQFF,TGTGCCAGCAGCCCGCGGACTAGCTCGTACAATGAGCAGTTCTTC
TRBV7-9,16,-,-,TRBJ1-6,CASSLDGGWGGSPLHF,TGTGCCAGCAGCTTAGACGGGGGGTGGGGAGGTTCACCCCTCCACTTT
TRBV21-1,15,-,-,TRBJ2-7,CASGQGLAGPYEQYF,TGTGCCAGCGGACAAGGGCTAGCGGGACCCTACGAGCAGTACTTC
TRBV7-6,17,TRBD2,-,TRBJ2-5,CASSPDAGVYIQETQYF,TGTGCCAGCAGCCCGGACGCGGGAGTATACATCCAAGAGACCCAGTACTTC
TRBV4-1,13,-,-,TRBJ1-2,CASSSPMGNGYTF,TGCGCCAGCAGCTCCCCCATGGGGAACGGCTACACCTTC
TRBV24-1,18,-,-,TRBJ2-3,CATSDPSGQREFTDTQYF,TGTGCCACCAGTGACCCCTCCGGGCAGAGGGAGTTCACAGATACGCAGTATTTT
TRBV7-2,15,-,-,TRBJ2-3,CASRPAGANTDTQYF,TGTGCCAGCAGACCGGCGGGGGCCAACACAGATACGCAGTATTTT
TRBV9,14,TRBD1,-,TRBJ2-5,CASSTDRVQETQYF,TGTGCCAGCAGCACTGACAGGGTCCAAGAGACCCAGTACTTC
TRBV5-4,15,TRBD2,-,TRBJ2-1,CASSLTSGGFNEQFF,TGTGCCAGCAGCTTGACTAGCGGGGGATTCAATGAGCAGTTCTTC
TRBV18,13,-,-,TRBJ1-5,CASSPPGTQPQHF,TGTGCCAGCTCACCACCCGGGACTCAGCCCCAGCATTTT
TRBV18,15,-,once,TRBJ1-1,CASSPPEMGAGRAFF,TGTGCCAGCTCACCACCGGAAATGGGGGCCGGGCGCGCTTTCTTT
TRBV27,15,TRBD1,-,TRBJ1-5,CASRSFQGVNQPQHF,TGTGCCAGCAGAAGTTTCCAGGGGGTCAATCAGCCCCAGCATTTT
TRBV7-2,15,-,-,TRBJ1-2,CASSSPSPGSYGYTF,TGTGCCAGCAGCTCCCCTTCCCCGGGGAGCTATGGCTACACCTTC